This note documents a single TCR beta chain sequence. Its antigen is as yet unknown. This sample stems from a study of shared clonotypes between healthy human individuals. Study-level information: The study used three CD4 naive, three CD4 memory, two CD8 naive and one CD8 memory plate per donor. Broader study findings: Clonotype sharing among donors was expected to depend on sequencing depth.

Only in-frame clones appear in the TCRdb table, and some are missing; sequencing was by immunoSEQ multiplex PCR. In the table there are 400,000 or so clones, around 96% of which are singletons. The CDR3 is 15 residues long. The ends were cut back, 6 bases at V and 0 bases at J, with 13 bases in the middle. In germline, CDR1 is MNHNS, CDR2 SASEGT. This TCR was recovered from a man aged 25-40 years in good health. This chain links TRBV6-1 with TRBJ2-3; tentatively, D is TRBD1 (6 bases). The sequencing sample was made of memory CD8+ T cells sorted from blood. Subset meaning: CD45RO+ cells pooled with CCR7-negative TemRA cells. This CDR3 is CASSYRAPSTDTQYF. CDR3 coding DNA: TGTGCCAGCAGCTACAGGGCACCTAGCACAGATACGCAGTATTTT.